These T cell receptor beta chains were read from a single sample in a study of T cell repertoires in cytomegalovirus infection. TCRdb processed the reads anew with MiXCR; each CDR3 protein has one entry. The repertoire holds around 130,000 distinct CDR3 sequences, with about 10% as singletons. Sequencing was performed on PBMCs. The receptors come from a human donor in good health (CMV status not recorded). Some clones in this sample may be carry-over from other donors' samples. CDR3s include the opening cysteine and the closing phenylalanine or tryptophan. The order of the fields is J gene, D gene, V gene, clone size, CDR3 DNA, CDR3 protein. A D gene is named only where the DNA matches it firmly. Clone size is stated in some rows and not others, as once, few, many or a class when expanded.

TRBJ1-6 . TRBV10-3 many TGTGCCATCAGCCGCGGGACGGAAAATAATTCACCCCTCCACTTT CAISRGTENNSPLHF
TRBJ2-3 TRBD2 TRBV7-2 many TGTGCCAGCAGCTTCCGGACTAGCATGACAGATACGCAGTATTTT CASSFRTSMTDTQYF
TRBJ1-1 TRBD1 TRBV4-2 . TGTGCCAGCAGCCAGGCCCGGACAGGGGGAACTGAAGCTTTCTTT CASSQARTGGTEAFF
TRBJ2-2 . TRBV6-4 few TGTGCCAGCAGTCCACATCCCGGACACTTCGCGAACACCGGGGAGCTGTTTTTT CASSPHPGHFANTGELFF
TRBJ1-1 . TRBV7-9 many TGTGCCAGCCGGGCGGGGGGCTGGGACACTGAAGCTTTCTTT CASRAGGWDTEAFF
TRBJ1-4 TRBD1 TRBV5-6 . TGTGCCAGCAGCGTGGCGCAGGGGGGAGGAGAAAAACTGTTTTTT CASSVAQGGGEKLFF
TRBJ1-3 TRBD1 TRBV7-2 many TGTGCCAGCAGCGAGGGACAGGGAAACACCATATATTTT CASSEGQGNTIYF
TRBJ2-1 TRBD2 TRBV7-3 many TGTGCCAGCAGCTCTACTAGCGGGGGGAACAATGAGCAGTTCTTC CASSSTSGGNNEQFF
TRBJ2-7 . TRBV6-5 many TGTGCCAGCAGTCCTCTCTCGGGACATCGTGGCGAGCAGTACTTC CASSPLSGHRGEQYF
TRBJ1-1 . TRBV19 . TGTGCCAGTGGACAGCCCACTGAAGCTTTCTTT CASGQPTEAFF
TRBJ2-1 . TRBV19 many TGTGCCAGTGCCGGACAGAACTCCTACAATGAGCAGTTCTTC CASAGQNSYNEQFF
TRBJ1-2 . TRBV20-1 few TGCAGTGCTAGAGATCGAGGGGCGCTACATGGCTACACCTTC CSARDRGALHGYTF
TRBJ1-2 . TRBV11-2 many TGTGCCAGCAGCTCCACCGGGGGACGGAGGTCTCATGGCTACACCTTC CASSSTGGRRSHGYTF
TRBJ1-5 . TRBV2 few TGTGCCAGTTCGGGACCTAGCAATCAGCCCCAGCATTTT CASSGPSNQPQHF
TRBJ2-7 TRBD1 TRBV5-1 many TGCGCCTCGGAACAGGGGATTAACGAGCAGTACTTC CASEQGINEQYF
TRBJ1-2 . TRBV20-1 . TGCAGTGCTGACCAGTCAAACTATGGCTACACCTTC CSADQSNYGYTF
TRBJ2-5 TRBD1 TRBV4-1 many TGCGCCAGCAGCCAAGCGTCACAGGGGATACGAGAGACCCAGTACTTC CASSQASQGIRETQYF
TRBJ2-3 . TRBV20-1 few TGCAGTGCTAGGTTCTACGCAGATACGCAGTATTTT CSARFYADTQYF
TRBJ2-5 . TRBV29-1 . TGCAGCGTTGCAGTGGGCGTCGAGACCCAGTACTTC CSVAVGVETQYF
TRBJ2-2 . TRBV12-3/TRBV12-4 many TGTGCCAGCAGTTTAGGGGGGACCACCGGGGAGCTGTTTTTT CASSLGGTTGELFF
TRBJ2-5 TRBD2 TRBV20-1 . TGCAGTGCTAGAGTTACTAGCGGGGGGGCCTTGAGAGAGACCCAGTACTTC CSARVTSGGALRETQYF
TRBJ2-2 TRBD1 TRBV5-1 many TGCGCCAGCAGCGCCGGACAGGTAGCGAACACCGGGGAGCTGTTTTTT CASSAGQVANTGELFF
TRBJ1-1 . TRBV7-8 many TGTGCCAGCAGCTTAACCGATACCTCGAACACTGAAGCTTTCTTT CASSLTDTSNTEAFF
TRBJ2-3 TRBD1 TRBV2 many TGTGCCAGCAGCCGGGACAGGGTTTTGGTTACAGATACGCAGTATTTT CASSRDRVLVTDTQYF
TRBJ2-7 TRBD1 TRBV6-2/TRBV6-3 many TGTGCCAGCAGTCGGGACAGGGTTTCCTACGAGCAGTACTTC CASSRDRVSYEQYF
TRBJ2-7 TRBD2 TRBV7-9 many TGTGCCAGCAGCTTAGAACTAGCGGTCTACGAGCAGTACTTC CASSLELAVYEQYF
TRBJ2-4 TRBD1 TRBV28 . TGTGCCAGCAGTCCCAACCGCGGACAGGGCGGTCAGTACTTC CASSPNRGQGGQYF
TRBJ1-1 . TRBV4-1 many TGCGCCAGCAGCCTCCTGGGAGAAGGGGACGCTTTCTTT CASSLLGEGDAFF
TRBJ2-4 . TRBV20-1 many TGCAGTGCTAGACCTCTCCGTGGCGGGGCGGGAAACATTCAGTACTTC CSARPLRGGAGNIQYF
TRBJ2-3 . TRBV2 many TGTGCCAGCAGTGTTCACCGGGGAGGTTTCACAGATACGCAGTATTTT CASSVHRGGFTDTQYF